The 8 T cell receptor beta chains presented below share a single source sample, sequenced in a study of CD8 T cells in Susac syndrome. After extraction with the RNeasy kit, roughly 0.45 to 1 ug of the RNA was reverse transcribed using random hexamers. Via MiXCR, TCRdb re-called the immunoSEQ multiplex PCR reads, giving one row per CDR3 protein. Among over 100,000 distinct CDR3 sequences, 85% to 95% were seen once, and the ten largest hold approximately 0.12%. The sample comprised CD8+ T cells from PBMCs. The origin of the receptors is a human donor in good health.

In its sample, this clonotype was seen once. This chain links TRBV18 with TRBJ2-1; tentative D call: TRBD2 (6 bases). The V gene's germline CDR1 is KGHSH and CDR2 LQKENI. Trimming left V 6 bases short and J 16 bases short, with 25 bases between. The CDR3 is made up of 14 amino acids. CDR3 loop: CASSPPNTGTAFFF. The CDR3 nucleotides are TGTGCCAGCTCCCCTCCTAATACCGGGACTGCATTTTTCTTC.

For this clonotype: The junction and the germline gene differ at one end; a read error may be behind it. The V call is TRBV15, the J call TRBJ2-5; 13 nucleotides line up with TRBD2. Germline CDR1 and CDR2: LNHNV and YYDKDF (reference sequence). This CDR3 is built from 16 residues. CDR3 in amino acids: CATSRAPGLAGARADF. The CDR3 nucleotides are TGTGCCACCAGCAGAGCTCCAGGACTAGCGGGGGCCCGGGCAGACTTC.

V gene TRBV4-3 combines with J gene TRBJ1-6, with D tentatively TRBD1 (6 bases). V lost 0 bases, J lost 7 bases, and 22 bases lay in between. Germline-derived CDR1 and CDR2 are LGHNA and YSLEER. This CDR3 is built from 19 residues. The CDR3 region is CASSQETAVGGRGNSPLHF. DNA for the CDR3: TGCGCCAGCAGCCAAGAAACTGCAGTCGGGGGGCGCGGGAATTCACCCCTCCACTTT.

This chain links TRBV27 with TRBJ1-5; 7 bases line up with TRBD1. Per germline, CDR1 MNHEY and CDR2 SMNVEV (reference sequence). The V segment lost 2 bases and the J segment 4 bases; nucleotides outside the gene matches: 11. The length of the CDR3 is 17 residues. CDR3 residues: CASSLEAGGYSNQPQHF. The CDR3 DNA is TGTGCCAGCAGTTTAGAGGCAGGGGGTTATTCTAATCAGCCCCAGCATTTT.

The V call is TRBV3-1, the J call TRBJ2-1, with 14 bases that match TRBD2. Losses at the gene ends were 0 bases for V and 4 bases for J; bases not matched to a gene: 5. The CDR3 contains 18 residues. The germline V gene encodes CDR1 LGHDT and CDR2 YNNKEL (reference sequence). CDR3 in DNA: TGTGCCAGCAGCCAAGAATTGGGGACTAGCGGGGGATACAATGAGCAGTTCTTC. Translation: CASSQELGTSGGYNEQFF.

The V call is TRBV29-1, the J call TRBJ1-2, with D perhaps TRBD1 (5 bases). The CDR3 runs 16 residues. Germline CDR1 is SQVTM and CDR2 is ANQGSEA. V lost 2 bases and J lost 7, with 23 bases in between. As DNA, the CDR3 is TGCAGCGTTGAAAGTCTTGGAGGGGCGGAAAGGGGTGGCTACACCTTC. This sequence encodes CSVESLGGAERGGYTF.

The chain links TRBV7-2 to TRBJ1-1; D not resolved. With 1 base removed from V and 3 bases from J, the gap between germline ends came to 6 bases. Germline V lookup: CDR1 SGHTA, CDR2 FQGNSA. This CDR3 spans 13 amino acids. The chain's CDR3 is CASSLELDTEAFF. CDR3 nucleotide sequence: TGTGCCAGCAGCTTAGAACTGGACACTGAAGCTTTCTTT.

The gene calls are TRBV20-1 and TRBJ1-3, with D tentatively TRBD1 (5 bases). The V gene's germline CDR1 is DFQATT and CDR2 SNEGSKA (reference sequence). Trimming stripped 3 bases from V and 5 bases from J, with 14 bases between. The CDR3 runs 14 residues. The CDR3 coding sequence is TGCAGTGCTAGCTTCACCGGGGCCAGAAACACCATATATTTT. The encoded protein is CSASFTGARNTIYF.